This TCR beta chain was captured in a study of shared clonotypes between healthy human individuals (dated by TCRdb to 2018 to 2021). For the wider study: Three men and two women, aged 18 to 49 years, made up the cohort. The study deeply sequenced blood TCR repertoires of about five healthy adults to estimate repertoire size and the extent of clonotype sharing between individuals. Libraries were prepared and TCR repertoires were sequenced by different laboratories using diverse techniques, in order to increase sequencing depth and limit assay-specific biases. Between about 0.9 and 9 billion PBMCs per donor were obtained by leukapheresis.

This clone was found many times. Its antigen is currently not known. No base quality information exists; no much larger clone differs at one position. Other DNA sequences in this specimen translate into the identical CDR3. The research as a whole found: Based on pairwise subsampling, the degree of clonotype sharing among donors was expected to be affected by sequencing depth. Sampling was restricted to blood, and TCR repertoires in tissue are likely to differ from TCR repertoires in blood. The genetic and exposure-history diversity represented was limited by the small number of donors.

Donors were healthy HIV-negative adults with no recently reported acute infections or vaccinations. All donors were Caucasian adults living in Nashville, Tennessee, USA. In the unsorted samples, 87 million or so PBMCs were counted, and genomic DNA was extracted using the QIAamp DNA Blood Mini kit. After blood collection by leukapheresis, PBMCs were isolated using Ficoll-Histopaque density gradient centrifugation and then cryopreserved in the vapor phase of liquid nitrogen. As encoded in the germline V gene, CDR1 is SGHVS while CDR2 is FNYEAQ. Trimming removed 5 bases from V and 10 bases from J; the gene matches leave 8 bases unexplained. The CDR3, from cysteine to phenylalanine, totals 14 residues. The only DNA kept is the CDR3, 42 bases in frame from the first base. Using the deep immunoSEQ assay, TCR CDR3 regions were amplified from genomic DNA by multiplex PCR. Extracted genomic DNA from each cell subset was distributed evenly across all wells of several immunoSEQ 96-well plates, and each plate was treated as a replicate. For unsorted PBMC, each replicate PCR was loaded with roughly 330 ng genomic DNA, equivalent to about 30,000 T cell genomes. Genomic DNA from unsorted PBMC was sequenced over ten immunoSEQ deep assay plates. Purified libraries were measured with a Qubit 3.0 fluorometer, size-checked on a Bioanalyzer 2100, and measured again with the KAPA Library Quantification kit. A separate single-read 150-cycle Illumina NextSeq 550 flow cell was used to sequence each immunoSEQ 96-well plate. Regarding the original processing steps: Because the immunoSEQ output held only junctional sequences and lacked quality scores, the filtering could not match the filtering applied to full-length reads. To assign V/J genes and CDR3, sequences were annotated against IMGT germline references using PyIR, a Python wrapper for IgBLAST v1.9. Reads were removed for weak V/J assignments (E-value above 1e-6), missing CDR3, stop codons, out-of-frame junctions, or ambiguous translated residues. V3J clonotypes were defined as sequences sharing the same inferred V gene, J gene, and CDR3 amino acid sequence. To compute the percentage overlap between repertoires, the number of shared unique clonotypes was divided by the size of the smaller repertoire. Repertoire richness was assessed with RTK rarefaction, the Chao1 estimator, and Recon v2.1 estimates of unobserved clonotypes. TCRdb provides this immuneACCESS table in a form limited to in-frame rearrangements. Some clones are lacking; in checked studies, under half of them reflect an unresolved V gene, and why the rest are absent is not known. The V and J calls and clone size were taken over from that table, and D and trimming were inferred from the DNA. For this sample the table gives 450,000 to 500,000 clones, of which approximately 81% were detected only once. Approximately 12% of the sample comes from the top ten.

The material sequenced was PBMCs. This clonotype originated in a woman aged 35 to 49 in good health. Some clones in this sample may be carry-over from other donors' samples. The chain is assembled from TRBV7-6 and TRBJ2-3, with 11 junctional bases fitting TRBD1. This receptor carries the CDR3 CASSPGTGGGSQYF. The nucleotides read TGTGCCAGCAGCCCCGGGACAGGGGGGGGATCGCAGTATTTT.